This T cell receptor (beta chain) was identified during a study of blood T cell repertoires in COVID-19. The wider study: For recovered donors of Cohort 3, there were two negative PCRs, clearance, or symptom resolution. PBMCs, B-cell-depleted T cells, or T cells provided the cDNA or gDNA that made up the material. The samples span acute and convalescent COVID-19 from the United States, Italy and Spain.

This clone was detected only a few times. Assay used: immunoSEQ multiplex PCR; TCRdb lists only in-frame clones, some missing. The table includes 200,000 or so clones, more than 75% detected once. The CDR3 contains 15 residues. The chain uses TRBV21-1 and TRBJ1-6. TRBV21-1 is a pseudogene locus. The sequence came from a man between 25 and 39 years old in a cohort exposed to, infected with or recovered from COVID-19 (not recorded which). The sequenced sample consisted of PBMCs or T cells enriched from blood (not recorded which). In nucleotides, the CDR3 is TGTGCCAGCAGCAAAGTAACGTCCCTTGAGGGTCCCCTCCACTTT. It yields the protein CASSKVTSLEGPLHF.